This TCR beta chain was sequenced during a study of early stage breast cancer tumors. Study-wide results and limits: Tumor and normal breast were distinguished via blood comparison in most of the 16 patients. Compared with adjacent normal breast tissue, tumors showed approximately 2.5-fold greater T cell density and higher clonality.

Germline trimming cut 6 bases from V and 0 bases from J; bases unmatched to any gene: 3. Germline values: CDR1 SGHVS, CDR2 FNYEAQ. CDR3 length equals 14 residues. Data came from immunoSEQ multiplex PCR; TCRdb stores just in-frame clones and leaves some out. Among roughly 30,000 clones listed, roughly 77% were seen once. As for this clone: Its cognate antigen is unknown.

The V and J genes are TRBV7-6 and TRBJ2-3; TRBD1 matches at 7 bases. Sequenced sample: blood. This TCR was sampled from a person between 35 and 49 years old with breast cancer. This chain's CDR3 is CASSADRSTDTQYF. The CDR3 DNA sequence: TGTGCCAGCAGTGCGGACAGGAGCACAGATACGCAGTATTTT.